This T cell receptor beta chain originates from a study of T cell changes during pregnancy in multiple sclerosis. Clones were read by immunoSEQ multiplex PCR, and TCRdb kept only the in-frame ones, dropping some. The table lists tens of thousands of clones, approximately 89% of them singletons, with more than 1.5% in the top ten. The ends were cut back, 3 bases at V and 1 base at J, with 12 bases in the middle. Germline loops: CDR1 MNHEY, CDR2 SMNVEV (reference sequence). The CDR3 spans 15 residues. J is TRBJ1-1 and V is TRBV27; no firm D call. The source material was peripheral blood, sampled in the first trimester of pregnancy. The clonotype originates from a female donor in good health, enrolled as a control in a pregnancy study. The CDR3 loop is CASSFGSDWNTEAFF. CDR3 DNA: TGTGCCAGCAGTTTTGGAAGCGATTGGAACACTGAAGCTTTCTTT.